This TCR beta chain was captured by sequencing in a study of shared clonotypes between healthy human individuals. Study overall: Each donor's CD8 memory used one plate, CD8 naive two, each CD4 subset three. General study findings and limits: Of the naive CD4 clonotypes, roughly 5% were shared across a few donors. In general, naive subsets displayed greater estimated richness than memory subsets did.

This clone came up once. Its antigen is not known. The authors divided CD4+ cells into CD45RA+ naive and CD45RA-negative memory subsets. Trimming cost V 2 bases and J 2 bases, with 7 bases left between them. The CDR3 sequence is 14 residues long. CDR1 and CDR2 from the germline V gene are MNHEY and SVGAGI. Libraries were prepared by immunoSEQ multiplex PCR; TCRdb keeps only in-frame clonotypes and omits some of them. The sample lists 2 million to 3 million clones, 80% to 95% occurring once. This clonotype was sampled from a man aged 18 to 30 in good health. Some clones in this sample may be carry-over from other donors' samples. Sequences were obtained from naive CD4+ T cells from PBMCs. Subset given: CD45RA+ positively selected. The chain has TRBV6-5 and TRBJ1-5; a possible D gene is TRBD1 (6 bases). CDR3 residues: CASSYHRGNQPQHF. The CDR3 DNA reads TGTGCCAGCAGTTACCACAGGGGCAATCAGCCCCAGCATTTT.